This T cell receptor beta chain stems from a study of a mutant IDH1 vaccine in newly diagnosed glioma. Study as a whole: Scheduled for weeks 1, 3, 5, 7, 11, 15, 19 and 23, eight vaccinations were given to patients. Every participant had undergone radiotherapy, temozolomide, or both before, and most underwent both.

As to time point: week 23, last vaccination. Each dose of the vaccine consisted of 300 ug of mutant IDH1 20-mer peptide, with topical imiquimod. The assay was immunoSEQ multiplex PCR, and TCRdb's table has in-frame clones only and misses some. Of roughly 38,000 clones listed, 78% were seen once; the top ten hold about 6.3%. This clone has only one observation. What it binds is not known. This clonotype originated in a woman aged 40 to 50 with glioma. Some clones in this sample may be carry-over from other donors' samples. This specimen was PBMCs, taken from a glioma patient whose treatment included an IDH1 peptide vaccine.

CDR3 nucleotide sequence: TGTGCCAGCAGCTTAAGGGCACCACCATTCTTC. Its translation is CASSLRAPPFF. The chain links TRBV7-9 to TRBJ2-1, with D unresolved. The CDR3 has 11 residues. The germline V gene encodes CDR1 SEHNR and CDR2 FQNEAQ (reference sequence). The V and J ends lost 2 bases and 16 bases respectively, with 12 bases between them.